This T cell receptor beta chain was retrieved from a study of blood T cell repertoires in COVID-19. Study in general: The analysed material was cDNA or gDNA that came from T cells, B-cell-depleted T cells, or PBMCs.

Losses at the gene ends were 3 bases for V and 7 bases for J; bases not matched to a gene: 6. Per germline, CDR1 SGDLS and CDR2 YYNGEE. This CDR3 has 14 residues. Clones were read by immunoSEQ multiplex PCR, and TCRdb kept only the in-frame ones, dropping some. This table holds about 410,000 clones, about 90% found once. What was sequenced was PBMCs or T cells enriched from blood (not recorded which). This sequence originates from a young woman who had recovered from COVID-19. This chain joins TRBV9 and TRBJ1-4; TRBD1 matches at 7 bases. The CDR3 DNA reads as TGTGCCAGCAGCGCCCGGACAGGCGCTGAAAAACTGTTTTTT. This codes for CASSARTGAEKLFF.